The next 32 T cell receptor beta chains were all read from a single sample in a study of T-cell memory formation after mild COVID-19. TCRdb analysed the 5' RACE reads with MiXCR anew, one entry per CDR3 protein. The table includes about 360,000 distinct CDR3 sequences, 14% detected once. The sample consisted of PBMCs or a T cell subset sorted from them (not recorded which). These receptors all come from a man between 18 and 35 years old who had mild COVID-19 (a few samples of this study predate the infection). Cell type and time point are not known.

This clonotype was observed a few times. This sequence joins TRBV21-1 and TRBJ2-7. TRBV21-1 is a known pseudogene. The CDR3 has 11 amino acids. In DNA form, the CDR3 reads TGTGCCAGCAGCAAACGGGACGAGCAGTACGTC. It translates to CASSKRDEQYV.

The rearrangement uses TRBV27 and TRBJ1-1; D might be TRBD1 (5 bases). Trimming took off 3 bases at V and 0 bases at J, with 11 bases between the two ends. Germline V gene lookup returns CDR1 MNHEY and CDR2 SMNVEV (reference sequence). This CDR3 spans 15 amino acids. As DNA, the CDR3 is TGTGCCAGCAGTTTGGGGGGGGGACTGAACACTGAAGCTTTCTTT. Translating gives CASSLGGGLNTEAFF.

This clonotype was counted a few times. The rearrangement uses TRBV29-1 and TRBJ2-3; D may be TRBD2 (6 bases). The V end was cut by 3 bases, the J end by 3 bases, with 13 bases between. CDR1 SQVTM and CDR2 ANQGSEA come from the germline V gene. The CDR3 covers 14 residues. The CDR3 coding sequence is TGCAGCGTTGAGGGCGGGGATCGGACAGATACGCAGTATTTT. It yields the protein CSVEGGDRTDTQYF.

This clonotype appeared a few times. An end of the junction does not agree with germline; a read error may underlie this. The rearrangement uses TRBV4-2 and TRBJ2-5; D call uncertain. The CDR3 is made up of 15 amino acids. The V gene's germline CDR1 is LGHNA and CDR2 YNFKEQ. In DNA, the CDR3 is TGTGCCAGCAGCGAAGAGTTTTCAGGACAAGAGACCCAGTACTTC. Translated: CASSEEFSGQETQYF.

A few counts support this clonotype. The chain recombines TRBV4-3 with TRBJ2-1, with TRBD1 matching over 7 bases. The trim removed 1 base at V and 9 bases at J, leaving 3 bases unmatched. The germline V gene has CDR1 LGHNA and CDR2 YSLEER. This CDR3 spans 13 amino acids. CDR3 in DNA: TGCGCCAGCAGCCAAGTTGACAGGGCTGAGCAGTTCTTC. It yields the protein CASSQVDRAEQFF.

J is TRBJ2-7 and V is TRBV20-1, with D possibly matching TRBD1 (6 bases). V dropped 0 bases and J dropped 0 bases, with 12 bases sitting between them. The CDR3 contains 15 residues. Germline-derived CDR1 and CDR2 are DFQATT and SNEGSKA (reference sequence). The CDR3 reads CSARDPGTTSYEQYF. The CDR3 DNA follows: TGCAGTGCTAGAGACCCCGGGACAACCTCCTACGAGCAGTACTTC.

A few counts support this clonotype. CDR3 coding DNA: TGTGCCAGCAGCTCCCCCCCGGGGAGCACAGATACGCAGTATTTT. Amino acids: CASSSPPGSTDTQYF. This chain uses TRBV7-2 with TRBJ2-3; maybe TRBD2 (5 bases). CDR1 SGHTA and CDR2 FQGNSA come from the germline V gene. The CDR3 is 15 residues long. V gave up 4 bases and J gave up 0 bases, with 11 bases separating them.

The sample holds a few counts of this clonotype. V and J are TRBV6-2 or TRBV6-3 and TRBJ2-5; 10 bases are shared with TRBD2. In germline, CDR1 is MNHEY, CDR2 SVGEGT. V was pared by 6 bases and J by 5 bases, with 6 bases of the junction left unmatched. This CDR3 comprises 14 residues. Here the CDR3 DNA reads TGTGCCAGCAGGCTGACTAGCGGGTCGGAGACCCAGTACTTC. Its protein product is CASRLTSGSETQYF.

This clonotype was detected a few times. The V and J genes are TRBV27 and TRBJ2-7; 7 bases fit TRBD1. The CDR3 spans 16 residues. With 6 bases clipped from V and 1 base from J, the junction kept 12 bases outside the gene matches. Germline V CDR1 and CDR2: MNHEY, SMNVEV (reference sequence). The CDR3 DNA is TGTGCCAGCAGCGTTTACTTGGGGACAGCTTCCTACGAGCAGTACGTC. This codes for CASSVYLGTASYEQYV.

There are many counts of this clonotype. The V gene is TRBV4-3, the J gene TRBJ1-1, with 7 bases matching TRBD1. This CDR3 contains 17 residues. Germline CDR1 reads LGHNA; CDR2 reads YSLEER. The J segment lost 1 base and the V segment lost 0 bases, leaving 8 bases of the junction unmatched. The CDR3 spells CASSQDRHRGWNTEAFF. The CDR3 DNA follows: TGCGCCAGCAGCCAAGATCGGCACAGGGGTTGGAACACTGAAGCTTTCTTT.

This clonotype showed up just a few times. The chain recombines TRBV5-1 with TRBJ2-7; D call uncertain. Germline CDR1 reads SGHRS; CDR2 reads YFSETQ. Trimming cost V 2 bases and J 0 bases, with 12 bases left between them. This CDR3 region has 15 residues. The DNA for the CDR3 is TGCGCCAGCAGCTTTGTAGTTGTTGGCTCCTACGAGCAGTACTTC. This sequence encodes CASSFVVVGSYEQYF.

This clonotype was observed a handful of times. The chain recombines TRBV28 with TRBJ1-5, with unresolved D. The CDR3 length is 17 residues. Looked up from germline, CDR1 is MDHEN and CDR2 is SYDVKM. The V and J ends lost 6 bases and 6 bases respectively, with 24 bases between them. As DNA, the CDR3 is TGTGCCAGCAGCCCCACGAGGGATGCCAGGCAACTTCAGCCCCAGCATTTT. Amino acid sequence: CASSPTRDARQLQPQHF.

In this sample, this clonotype turned up a few times. J is TRBJ2-2 and V is TRBV7-6; 10 nucleotides agree with TRBD1. With 4 bases clipped from V and 7 bases from J, the junction kept 6 bases outside the gene matches. The CDR3 contains 15 residues. CDR1 is SGHVS and CDR2 is FNYEAQ in the germline V gene. DNA for the CDR3: TGTGCCAGCAGCTCCCAGGACAGGGGGTACGGGGAGCTGTTTTTT. Amino acids: CASSSQDRGYGELFF.

The chain is built from TRBV7-2 and TRBJ1-1; 8 nucleotides match TRBD1. There are 13 residues in the CDR3. The junction had 4 bases not matched to a gene; V was cut back by 6 bases and J by 4 bases. Germline CDR1 is SGHTA and CDR2 is FQGNSA. CDR3 sequence (DNA): TGTGCCAGCAGTTACAGGGGGAGCACTGAAGCTTTCTTT. It yields the protein CASSYRGSTEAFF.

The CDR3 loop reads CASSVTGYNEKLFF. CDR3 bases: TGTGCCAGCAGCGTCACGGGGTACAATGAAAAACTGTTTTTT. This chain links TRBV9 with TRBJ1-4; no reliable D call. Germline CDR1 and CDR2: SGDLS and YYNGEE. The CDR3 is made up of 14 amino acids. V was shortened by 2 bases and J by 5 bases, with 10 bases between the two germline ends.

This clonotype has only a few counts. The chain combines TRBV29-1 with TRBJ2-3; D perhaps matches TRBD2 (6 bases). CDR3 length: 14 residues. V lost 7 bases, J lost 1 base, and 15 bases lay in between. CDR1 SQVTM and CDR2 ANQGSEA come from the germline V gene. The CDR3 sequence is CSGGLHGRTDTQYF. Here the CDR3 DNA reads TGCAGCGGAGGACTACATGGGCGCACAGATACGCAGTATTTT.

This clonotype came up many times. The chain is built from TRBV6-5 and TRBJ2-2; D not certain. The CDR3 length is 13 residues. The V end lost 0 bases, the J end lost 6 bases, and 5 bases lay between the germline ends. Per germline, CDR1 MNHEY and CDR2 SVGAGI. CDR3 bases: TGTGCCAGCAGTTACTCACGACCCGGGGAGCTGTTTTTT. It encodes CASSYSRPGELFF.

This clonotype turned up a few times. V gene TRBV20-1 combines with J gene TRBJ1-2, with a tentative D call TRBD1 (5 bases). This CDR3 spans 12 amino acids. The germline CDR1 and CDR2 sequences are DFQATT and SNEGSKA (reference sequence). V gave up 1 base and J gave up 9 bases, with 12 bases separating them. The CDR3 loop is CSARVDSSSYTF. The CDR3 DNA sequence: TGCAGTGCTAGAGTAGACAGCTCTAGCTACACCTTC.

There are a few counts of this clonotype. The CDR3 DNA is TGCGCCAGCAGCCCCCGCTGGGGTACAGAGAACCAAGAGACCCAGTACTTC. It codes for CASSPRWGTENQETQYF. This chain connects TRBV4-3 to TRBJ2-5; D gene uncertain. The germline V gene has CDR1 LGHNA and CDR2 YSLEER. V was clipped by 4 bases and J by 0 bases, with 18 bases between them. This CDR3 comprises 17 residues.

This sequence joins TRBV7-2 and TRBJ2-2; the match to TRBD2 covers 12 bases. The junction had 10 bases not matched to a gene; V was cut back by 5 bases and J by 6 bases. There are 17 residues in the CDR3. CDR1 SGHTA and CDR2 FQGNSA come from the germline V gene. CDR3 nucleotides: TGTGCCAGCAGCAGAGTAGGACTAGCGGGGATCGCCGGGGAGCTGTTTTTT. It yields the protein CASSRVGLAGIAGELFF.

The chain has TRBV18 and TRBJ1-6, with a weak D call TRBD1 (5 bases). The CDR3 is made up of 12 amino acids. Trimming pared 0 bases from V and 12 bases from J, leaving 6 bases between. Looked up from germline, CDR1 is KGHSH and CDR2 is LQKENI. CDR3 region: CASSPPGGPLHF. The CDR3, as DNA: TGTGCCAGCTCACCACCCGGGGGACCCCTCCACTTT.

The V call is TRBV7-9, the J call TRBJ1-2; TRBD1 matches at 7 bases. J lost 3 bases, V lost 5 bases, and 6 bases had no gene match. The CDR3 is made up of 14 amino acids. Germline CDR1 is SEHNR and CDR2 is FQNEAQ (reference sequence). As DNA, the CDR3 is TGTGCCAGCAGCCTCCTCCAGGGGGACTATGGCTACACCTTC. Residues: CASSLLQGDYGYTF.

This clonotype was found many times. This rearrangement joins TRBV5-1 to TRBJ2-5; D is perhaps TRBD2 (6 bases). This CDR3 spans 14 amino acids. Germline CDR1 reads SGHRS; CDR2 reads YFSETQ. Between the trimmed V and J ends, which lost 5 bases and 1 base, there was a span of 12 bases. The CDR3 DNA follows: TGCGCCAGCAGTTTTTACGGGGGCCAAGAGACCCAGTACTTC. This encodes CASSFYGGQETQYF.

The genes are TRBV28 and TRBJ1-2; D is ambiguous. V dropped 2 bases and J dropped 2 bases, with 9 bases sitting between them. Germline values: CDR1 MDHEN, CDR2 SYDVKM. The CDR3 totals 14 residues. This CDR3 is CASSLTSGNYGYTF. CDR3 DNA: TGTGCCAGCAGTTTAACGAGCGGCAACTATGGCTACACCTTC.

The chain couples TRBV4-3 to TRBJ2-7, with TRBD1 as a possible D gene (5 bases). Germline-derived CDR1 and CDR2 are LGHNA and YSLEER. The germline V and J ends were trimmed by 2 bases and 2 bases, with 10 bases remaining between them. The CDR3 runs 14 residues. This CDR3 is CASSQHDSPYEQYF. CDR3 DNA: TGCGCCAGCAGCCAACACGACAGCCCCTACGAGCAGTACTTC.

This rearrangement joins TRBV2 to TRBJ1-2; D gene uncertain. The CDR3 loop spans 14 amino acids. CDR1 SNHLY and CDR2 FYNNEI come from the germline V gene. V was cut by 7 bases and J by 0 bases, with 12 bases left in between. CDR3 loop: CASTEVSTNYGYTF. CDR3 in DNA: TGTGCCAGCACGGAGGTTTCCACTAACTATGGCTACACCTTC. Drawing the rest from reference TRBV2 and TRBJ1-2, the complete variable domain is EPEVTQTPSHQVTQMGQEVILRCVPISNHLYFYWYRQILGQKVEFLVSFYNNEISEKSEIFDDQFSVERPDGSNFTLKIRSTKLEDSAMYFCASTEVSTNYGYTFGSGTRLTVV.

This clonotype turned up a few times. The chain combines TRBV4-3 with TRBJ2-5; 8 bases are a match to TRBD1. The CDR3 sequence is 17 residues long. Per germline, CDR1 LGHNA and CDR2 YSLEER. V was pared by 1 base and J by 5 bases, with 12 bases of the junction left unmatched. The CDR3 coding sequence is TGCGCCAGCAGCCAAGTCGGAGACAGGGGCAGGGGGGAGACCCAGTACTTC. Translated: CASSQVGDRGRGETQYF.

The V call is TRBV12-3 or TRBV12-4, the J call TRBJ1-5, with D unresolved. V lost 3 bases to trimming and J lost 3 bases, with 6 bases between them. The CDR3 has 13 residues. CDR3 region: CASSFGDNQPQHF. The CDR3 coding sequence is TGTGCCAGCAGTTTTGGGGACAATCAGCCCCAGCATTTT.

The table lists this clonotype with a few counts. J is TRBJ2-5 and V is TRBV20-1; 7 bases map to TRBD2. Trimming cost V 6 bases and J 5 bases; bases outside gene matches: 6. The CDR3 length is 12 residues. Germline V gene lookup returns CDR1 DFQATT and CDR2 SNEGSKA (reference sequence). In DNA form, the CDR3 reads TGCAGTGCACGGGGGGAACGGGAGACCCAGTACTTC. Translating it yields CSARGERETQYF.

The rearrangement uses TRBV5-1 and TRBJ1-1; 7 bases are a match to TRBD1. Germline values: CDR1 SGHRS, CDR2 YFSETQ. Germline trimming cut 2 bases from V and 2 bases from J; bases unmatched to any gene: 6. The CDR3 totals 15 residues. CDR3 nucleotide sequence: TGCGCCAGCAGCTTAGGGGACAGAAAAAACACTGAAGCTTTCTTT. Translation: CASSLGDRKNTEAFF. Together with reference TRBV5-1 and TRBJ1-1, the CDR3 gives the full variable domain: KAGVTQTPRYLIKTRGQQVTLSCSPISGHRSVSWYQQTPGQGLQFLFEYFSETQRNKGNFPGRFSGRQFSNSRSEMNVSTLELGDSALYLCASSLGDRKNTEAFFGQGTRLTVV.

Turning to this clonotype: At one of its ends the junction is not consistent with the germline gene, which may arise from a read error. The CDR3 bases are TGTGCCAGCAGCTTCATGGACAGGACCATACACAGTAGCTTC. Translated, it gives CASSFMDRTIHSSF. The chain carries TRBV7-9 and TRBJ2-5, with TRBD1 matching over 7 bases. Germline V gives CDR1 SEHNR, CDR2 FQNEAQ (reference sequence). The CDR3 has 14 amino acids.

This clonotype was observed at least ten times. This chain joins TRBV30 and TRBJ2-5, with TRBD2 matching over 8 bases. With 1 base clipped from V and 3 bases from J, the junction kept 1 base outside the gene matches. The V gene's germline CDR1 is GTSNPN and CDR2 SVGIG (reference sequence). The CDR3 runs to 13 residues. CDR3 in DNA: TGTGCCTGGAGTGGGGGACTAGAAGAGACCCAGTACTTC. The encoded protein is CAWSGGLEETQYF.